Each of the 10 T cell receptor beta chains below was sequenced from the same sample in a study of resident and recirculating memory T cells in vitiligo. Using immunoSEQ multiplex PCR, the repertoire was profiled, and TCRdb retains in-frame clones only, with some absent. The sample records about 76,000 clones, approximately 90% being singletons. The sample consisted of blood. All receptors derive from a male donor with vitiligo.

Remarks on this clone: One junction end disagrees with the germline gene, perhaps due to a read error. The rearrangement uses TRBV28 and TRBJ2-1; 8 bases fit TRBD2. Germline CDR1 and CDR2: MDHEN and SYDVKM. The CDR3 is 15 residues long. The CDR3: CASNLAGSSYNEQFF. CDR3 in DNA: TGTGCCAGCAATTTAGCGGGGAGCTCCTACAATGAGCAGTTCTTC.

The genes are TRBV18 and TRBJ2-3; no clear D. The germline CDR1 and CDR2 sequences are KGHSH and LQKENI. V was clipped by 0 bases and J by 0 bases, with 10 bases between them. This CDR3 contains 16 residues. Here the CDR3 DNA reads TGTGCCAGCTCACCACCGACGATCAGGAGCACAGATACGCAGTATTTT. Translating it yields CASSPPTIRSTDTQYF. The full variable domain, in which reference TRBV18 and TRBJ2-3 provide the parts outside the CDR3, is NAGVMQNPRHLVRRRGQEARLRCSPMKGHSHVYWYRQLPEEGLKFMVYLQKENIIDESGMPKERFSAEFPKEGPSILRIQQVVRGDSAAYFCASSPPTIRSTDTQYFGPGTRLTVL.

This chain uses TRBV5-1 with TRBJ2-5, with D possibly TRBD2 on 7 matching bases. Trimming took off 1 base at V and 5 bases at J, with 15 bases between the two ends. CDR3 length equals 15 residues. Germline V gene sequence: CDR1 SGHRS, CDR2 YFSETQ. CDR3 coding DNA: TGCGCCAGCAGCTTGAGGGGGGGACCACAGGAGACCCAGTACTTC. Translating gives CASSLRGGPQETQYF.

A few counts support this clone. The CDR3 loop reads CASSFQVGQPQHF. The CDR3 nucleotides are TGTGCCAGCAGCTTTCAGGTCGGCCAGCCCCAGCATTTT. This rearrangement joins TRBV7-6 to TRBJ1-5; D is undetermined. Germline CDR1 is SGHVS and CDR2 is FNYEAQ. The CDR3 length is 13 residues. The V gene lost 3 bases and the J gene lost 7 bases, with 10 bases spanning the gap.

In this sample, this clone turned up once. The V call is TRBV30, the J call TRBJ2-7, with D perhaps TRBD2 (7 bases). This CDR3 region has 13 residues. Germline V gene lookup returns CDR1 GTSNPN and CDR2 SVGIG (reference sequence). Trimming took 8 bases from V and 2 from J, leaving 16 bases between them. CDR3 region: CAAAGAKAYEQYF. The CDR3 DNA is TGTGCCGCCGCGGGGGCAAAAGCCTACGAGCAGTACTTC.

The chain couples TRBV28 to TRBJ2-7; D gene uncertain. The CDR3 covers 13 residues. Germline V gene data show CDR1 as MDHEN and CDR2 as SYDVKM. Trimming removed 6 bases from V and 1 base from J, with 10 bases in between. The chain's CDR3 is CASSPAPSYEQYF. Written as DNA, the CDR3 is TGTGCCAGCAGCCCTGCGCCTTCCTACGAGCAGTACTTC. Using reference TRBV28 and TRBJ2-7 for the parts outside the CDR3, the full variable domain is DVKVTQSSRYLVKRTGEKVFLECVQDMDHENMFWYRQDPGLGLRLIYFSYDVKMKEKGDIPEGYSVSREKKERFSLILESASTNQTSMYLCASSPAPSYEQYFGPGTRLTVT.

As DNA, the CDR3 is TGTGCCAGTGTGGGCGGGGGCACCTTCTCCTACGAGCAGTACTTC. Amino acid sequence: CASVGGGTFSYEQYF. The chain is built from TRBV2 and TRBJ2-7; D is possibly TRBD2 (7 bases). Germline lookup yields CDR1 SNHLY and CDR2 FYNNEI. This CDR3 contains 15 residues. The V end was cut by 9 bases, the J end by 0 bases, with 18 bases between.

The chain couples TRBV15 to TRBJ2-7, with 9 bases fitting TRBD2. CDR1 and CDR2 (germline): LNHNV, YYDKDF (reference sequence). Trimming at V came to 4 bases and at J to 7 bases, leaving 17 bases not matched to a gene. CDR3 length equals 17 residues. This CDR3 reads CATSKPTSGFFLREQYF. The CDR3 nucleotides are TGTGCCACCAGCAAGCCGACTAGCGGATTTTTCCTACGGGAGCAGTACTTC.

J is TRBJ2-7 and V is TRBV7-9; D unclear. The CDR3 loop spans 13 amino acids. V was shortened by 3 bases and J by 0 bases, with 6 bases between the two germline ends. The germline gives CDR1 SEHNR, CDR2 FQNEAQ (reference sequence). The CDR3 loop is CASSFGSSYEQYF. DNA of the CDR3: TGTGCCAGCAGCTTTGGTAGCTCCTACGAGCAGTACTTC. Full variable domain (outside the CDR3, taken from reference TRBV7-9 and TRBJ2-7): DTGVSQNPRHKITKRGQNVTFRCDPISEHNRLYWYRQTLGQGPEFLTYFQNEAQLEKSRLLSDRFSAERPKGSFSTLEIQRTEQGDSAMYLCASSFGSSYEQYFGPGTRLTVT.

This clone was counted once. Written as DNA, the CDR3 is TGTGCCAGCAGCTCGGCAACGGGTGGGGCGAATGAGCAGTTCTTC. Its protein product is CASSSATGGANEQFF. The V and J genes are TRBV7-3 and TRBJ2-1, with D possibly being TRBD1 (5 bases). CDR3 length: 15 amino acids. The germline gives CDR1 SGHTA, CDR2 FQGTGA. The V gene lost 4 bases and the J gene lost 7 bases, with 17 bases spanning the gap.